A selection of T cell receptor beta chains follows, all from one sample in a study of beta chain features in type 1 diabetes. Clones were sequenced by immunoSEQ multiplex PCR, and TCRdb holds only the in-frame ones, with some missing. This sample carries some 350,000 clones, over 9% of them seen once, and the ten largest clones take 0.45% to 0.65%. The sample consisted of central memory CD4+ T cells from blood. The receptors here all came from a man aged 30-40 years with type 1 diabetes. CDR3s include the opening cysteine and the closing phenylalanine or tryptophan. The order of the fields is J gene, CDR3 length, D gene, V gene, clone size, CDR3 protein, CDR3 DNA. D genes are given only for firm matches. Clone size appears in some rows only: once, few, many, or a class for an expanded clone.

TRBJ1-3 15 . TRBV28 few CASSPQLSSGNTIYF TGTGCCAGCAGTCCCCAATTGAGCTCTGGAAACACCATATATTTT
TRBJ2-7 14 TRBD2 TRBV6-6 . CASSLTSGSYEQYF TGTGCCAGCAGTTTGACTAGCGGGAGCTACGAGCAGTACTTC
TRBJ2-3 10 . TRBV7-6 few CASAGDTQYF TGTGCCAGCGCCGGAGATACGCAGTATTTT
TRBJ2-6 15 . TRBV11-1 . CASSQWSSGANVLTF TGTGCCAGCAGCCAATGGTCGTCCGGGGCCAACGTCCTGACTTTC
TRBJ2-2 15 . TRBV9 few CASSVEAVNTGELFF TGTGCCAGCAGCGTAGAGGCAGTTAACACCGGGGAGCTGTTTTTT
TRBJ1-2 15 TRBD1 TRBV28 few CASSLMAGTGTSYTF TGTGCCAGCAGCTTGATGGCCGGGACAGGGACTAGCTACACCTTC
TRBJ2-2 13 . TRBV5-1 . CASSFEGTGELFF TGCGCCAGCAGCTTCGAAGGCACCGGGGAGCTGTTTTTT
TRBJ2-7 14 . TRBV6-6 . CASSSEQGLYEQYF TGTGCCAGCAGCTCGGAGCAGGGCCTTTACGAGCAGTACTTC
TRBJ1-1 12 . TRBV28 . CASSLMGEGTFF TGTGCCAGCAGTTTAATGGGGGAAGGGACTTTCTTT
TRBJ2-1 13 . TRBV29-1 many CSAWAPAGNEQFF TGCAGCGCTTGGGCCCCGGCAGGCAATGAGCAGTTCTTC
TRBJ2-3 15 TRBD2 TRBV4-3 . CASSQMGLAPDTQYF TGCGCCAGCAGCCAAATGGGACTAGCGCCAGATACGCAGTATTTT
TRBJ2-2 16 TRBD2 TRBV7-2 few CASSGLAGGNTGELFF TGTGCCAGTTCAGGACTAGCGGGAGGGAACACCGGGGAGCTGTTTTTT
TRBJ2-3 12 . TRBV7-9 many CASSSGTDTQYF TGTGCCAGCAGCTCCGGGACAGATACGCAGTATTTT
TRBJ1-1 15 . TRBV6-1 . CASSEEWGNDSEAFF TGTGCCAGCAGTGAAGAGTGGGGGAACGACTCTGAAGCTTTCTTT
TRBJ2-4 16 . TRBV2 few CASSNGGLLAKNIQYF TGTGCCAGCAGTAACGGAGGACTGTTAGCCAAAAACATTCAGTACTTC
TRBJ2-5 14 . TRBV7-9 . CASSLGGAGGTQYF TGTGCCAGCAGCTTAGGGGGGGCTGGTGGGACCCAGTACTTC
TRBJ2-2 15 . TRBV2 few CASSRTVTNTGELFF TGTGCCAGCAGTCGGACAGTTACGAACACCGGGGAGCTGTTTTTT
TRBJ2-1 12 . TRBV27 . CASSSRYREQFF TGTGCCAGCAGTTCTCGGTATCGGGAGCAGTTCTTC
TRBJ2-7 11 . TRBV5-1 . CASSADYEQYF TGCGCCAGCAGCGCGGACTACGAGCAGTACTTC
TRBJ2-7 16 TRBD2 TRBV5-4 . CASSLVLAGGSYEQYF TGTGCCAGCAGCTTGGTACTAGCGGGAGGCTCCTACGAGCAGTACTTC
TRBJ2-1 14 . TRBV27 few CASSPPQAHAEQFF TGTGCCAGCAGTCCCCCCCAAGCGCATGCTGAGCAGTTCTTC
TRBJ2-7 16 . TRBV6-6 few CASRPFSTKSTHEQYF TGTGCCAGCAGACCCTTTTCGACTAAATCTACCCACGAGCAGTACTTC
TRBJ2-6 16 . TRBV7-2 . CASSQGVPAGANVLTF TGCGCCAGCAGCCAAGGCGTACCTGCTGGGGCCAACGTCCTGACTTTC
TRBJ1-1 16 . TRBV10-3 . CAISAPVGEKNTEAFF TGTGCCATCAGCGCCCCAGTGGGGGAGAAGAACACTGAAGCTTTCTTT
TRBJ2-2 15 TRBD1 TRBV18 few CASSETGTETGELFF TGTGCCAGCTCGGAGACCGGGACAGAAACCGGGGAGCTGTTTTTT
TRBJ2-7 13 . TRBV18 few CASSPNRGYEQYF TGTGCCAGCTCACCAAATCGAGGGTACGAGCAGTACTTC
TRBJ2-6 15 . TRBV7-9 . CASSFTRTGANVLTF TGTGCCAGCAGCTTTACAAGGACCGGGGCCAACGTCCTGACTTTC
TRBJ1-3 14 . TRBV27 few CASRPEGAGNTIYF TGTGCCAGCAGACCCGAGGGGGCTGGAAACACCATATATTTT
TRBJ2-5 14 . TRBV15 few CATSLNMLGETQYF TGTGCCACCAGCCTAAACATGCTGGGAGAGACCCAGTACTTC
TRBJ1-2 16 . TRBV5-6 . CASSRDPRGANYGYTF TGTGCCAGCAGCCGGGACCCAAGAGGAGCTAACTATGGCTACACCTTC
TRBJ2-7 14 TRBD2 TRBV6-1 few CASSEVGGVYEQYF TGTGCCAGCAGTGAAGTGGGAGGGGTCTACGAGCAGTACTTC
TRBJ1-3 14 . TRBV7-9 few CATMGSSGGNTIYF TGTGCCACAATGGGGTCTTCGGGGGGAAACACCATATATTTT
TRBJ2-3 15 . TRBV5-4 . CASRSWGRSSDTQYF TGTGCCAGCAGGAGTTGGGGGAGGAGCTCAGATACGCAGTATTTT
TRBJ2-5 15 . TRBV5-4 few CASSSKAIGGETQYF TGTGCCAGCAGCTCCAAAGCCATAGGAGGGGAGACCCAGTACTTC
TRBJ1-1 12 TRBD1 TRBV29-1 few CSVGQGHTEAFF TGCAGCGTTGGACAGGGACACACTGAAGCTTTCTTT
TRBJ2-6 15 . TRBV27 few CASSSPSSGANVLTF TGTGCCAGCAGTTCGCCTAGTTCTGGGGCCAACGTCCTGACTTTC
TRBJ2-2 12 TRBD2 TRBV30 once CASGEGTGELFF TGTGCCTCGGGGGAGGGGACCGGGGAGCTGTTTTTT
TRBJ1-2 18 TRBD1 TRBV5-4 few CASSLGGIAGTGRYGYTF TGTGCCAGCAGCTTGGGGGGGATAGCCGGGACAGGGAGGTACGGCTACACCTTC
TRBJ2-5 12 . TRBV11-2 few CASSEAQRTQYF TGTGCCAGCAGCGAGGCACAAAGGACCCAGTACTTC
TRBJ2-7 18 . TRBV7-9 . CASSRDRREIAGINEQYF TGTGCCAGCAGCCGGGACAGAAGAGAAATAGCGGGTATCAACGAGCAGTACTTC